In its sample, the clone carrying this T cell receptor (beta chain) was seen once. Its antigen is still unknown. Using immunoSEQ multiplex PCR, the repertoire was profiled, and TCRdb retains in-frame clones only, with some absent. The data contain about 73,000 clones, nearly 75% of them singletons. Germline lookup yields CDR1 MNHNS and CDR2 SASEGT. This CDR3 has 14 residues. V lost 1 base and J 10 bases, leaving 13 bases between the germline ends. The data were obtained in a study of vaccination effects on CD4 cells after COVID-19. At the level of the study: After the second dose, samples were taken at median day 72.

Findings and limits, study-wide: A shortage of convalescent patients and an absence of early post-infection timepoints characterized the study.

Culture proceeded for about 11 days, and CD4+ T cells were then isolated. The vaccine given was either BNT162b2 or mRNA-1273, in two doses. In the vaccine recipients, nucleocapsid antibodies were negative and there was no prior SARS-CoV-2 infection. This specimen was CD4+ T cells from PBMCs cultured without peptide, taken after COVID-19 vaccination. The chain combines TRBV6-1 with TRBJ1-4; no firm D call. This receptor was obtained from a human donor who received a COVID-19 vaccine. The CDR3 DNA is TGTGCCAGCAGTGAAGGGGCCCTAGCCGGAAAACTGTTTTTT. Its translation is CASSEGALAGKLFF.